Listed below are T cell receptor beta chains from one sample, sequenced in a study of beta chain features in type 1 diabetes. This table comes from immunoSEQ multiplex PCR, and its TCRdb copy is limited to in-frame clones, with some not included. The repertoire has hundreds of thousands of clones, roughly 30% of them found once; the top ten carry about 0.065%. The sequencing sample was made of naive CD4+ T cells from blood. Receptor source: a man younger than 35 in good health. The CDR3 runs from the conserved cysteine through the conserved F or W. A D gene is named only where the DNA matches it firmly. The size field is filled for only some rows; it gives once, few, many or a size class.

size	V	J	D	CDR3	DNA
few	TRBV29-1	TRBJ2-3	TRBD2	CSVRLAGTDTQYF	TGCAGCGTCCGACTAGCGGGAACAGATACGCAGTATTTT
few	TRBV10-3	TRBJ1-1	.	CAISEEQNTEAFF	TGTGCCATCAGTGAGGAACAGAACACTGAAGCTTTCTTT
few	TRBV18	TRBJ2-3	TRBD2	CASSPPSPGGSTDTQYF	TGTGCCAGCTCACCACCCTCTCCGGGAGGCAGCACAGATACGCAGTATTTT
.	TRBV11-3	TRBJ2-7	.	CASSLGGSSYEQYF	TGTGCCAGCAGCTTAGGTGGGAGCTCGTACGAGCAGTACTTC
few	TRBV4-3	TRBJ2-6	.	CASSHGEGSGANVLTF	TGCGCCAGCAGCCATGGAGAGGGGTCAGGGGCCAACGTCCTGACTTTC
.	TRBV29-1	TRBJ2-5	.	CSVEGHEETQYF	TGCAGCGTTGAAGGACACGAAGAGACCCAGTACTTC
few	TRBV29-1	TRBJ2-3	.	CSVDAIRRDTQYF	TGCAGCGTTGACGCCATTCGGAGAGATACGCAGTATTTT
few	TRBV4-3	TRBJ2-3	.	CASSQDRGQPTDTQYF	TGCGCCAGCAGCCAAGATCGAGGACAGCCAACAGATACGCAGTATTTT
once	TRBV9	TRBJ2-2	.	CASSVEGGPGELFF	TGTGCCAGCAGCGTAGAGGGCGGACCCGGGGAGCTGTTTTTT
.	TRBV5-1	TRBJ2-7	.	CASSLGTYEQYF	TGCGCCAGCAGCTTGGGGACCTACGAGCAGTACTTC
.	TRBV18	TRBJ2-7	TRBD2	CASSPGLAGSSYEQYF	TGTGCCAGCTCACCAGGACTAGCGGGAAGCTCCTACGAGCAGTACTTC
few	TRBV30	TRBJ2-1	TRBD2	CAWATSGGGNEQFF	TGTGCCTGGGCTACTAGCGGAGGAGGGAATGAGCAGTTCTTC
few	TRBV5-1	TRBJ2-3	.	CASTYPGQNTQYF	TGCGCCAGCACCTACCCGGGTCAGAATACGCAGTATTTT
few	TRBV5-6	TRBJ2-1	.	CASSLGKGNEQFF	TGTGCCAGCAGCTTGGGGAAGGGGAATGAGCAGTTCTTC
.	TRBV6-5	TRBJ1-5	TRBD1	CASSIHRGQGQPQHF	TGTGCCAGCAGTATCCACAGGGGGCAGGGGCAGCCCCAGCATTTT
.	TRBV30	TRBJ2-1	TRBD1	CAWSVKGAGEQFF	TGTGCCTGGAGTGTAAAGGGGGCAGGTGAGCAGTTCTTC
few	TRBV29-1	TRBJ2-1	TRBD1	CSDRGWNEQFF	TGCAGCGACAGGGGGTGGAATGAGCAGTTCTTC
once	TRBV10-3	TRBJ1-2	TRBD1	CAISEKTGGVYGYTF	TGTGCCATCAGTGAGAAGACAGGGGGCGTCTATGGCTACACCTTC
once	TRBV19	TRBJ2-5	TRBD2	CASSPGLAGEETQYF	TGTGCCAGTAGTCCGGGACTAGCGGGCGAAGAGACCCAGTACTTC
once	TRBV5-4	TRBJ2-3	.	CASSPGGRGDTDTQYF	TGTGCCAGCAGCCCGGGTGGAAGGGGGGACACAGATACGCAGTATTTT
few	TRBV4-3	TRBJ2-7	.	CASSQVRSSHEQYF	TGCGCCAGCAGCCAAGTCCGCAGCTCCCACGAGCAGTACTTC
.	TRBV5-1	TRBJ1-1	TRBD1	CASSPGQVGEAFF	TGCGCCAGCAGCCCAGGACAGGTGGGGGAAGCTTTCTTT
.	TRBV5-6	TRBJ2-4	.	CASSFREGQRDIQYF	TGTGCCAGCAGCTTCCGGGAAGGCCAGCGGGACATTCAGTACTTC
.	TRBV2	TRBJ2-7	.	CASSQDYEQYF	TGTGCCAGCAGCCAGGACTACGAGCAGTACTTC
few	TRBV7-2	TRBJ2-4	TRBD2	CASSSEAGKTIQYF	TGTGCCAGCAGCTCCGAAGCGGGGAAGACAATTCAGTACTTC
.	TRBV5-1	TRBJ2-7	.	CASSLERVGLSEQYF	TGCGCCAGCAGCTTGGAGAGAGTGGGGCTCTCCGAGCAGTACTTC
.	TRBV19	TRBJ2-3	.	CASSIGRATDTQYF	TGTGCCAGTAGTATAGGCAGGGCAACAGATACGCAGTATTTT
.	TRBV4-1	TRBJ2-3	.	CASSQVAFGGDTQYF	TGCGCCAGCAGCCAAGTGGCATTTGGGGGAGATACGCAGTATTTT
.	TRBV7-9	TRBJ2-2	.	CASSLGQENTGELFF	TGTGCCAGCAGCTTAGGACAGGAGAACACCGGGGAGCTGTTTTTT
.	TRBV15	TRBJ2-7	TRBD2	CATSPRLAGSYYEQYF	TGTGCCACCAGCCCTCGACTAGCGGGGAGTTACTACGAGCAGTACTTC
.	TRBV28	TRBJ1-5	.	CASRQGDQPQHF	TGTGCCAGCAGGCAGGGCGATCAGCCCCAGCATTTT
.	TRBV7-9	TRBJ2-5	TRBD2	CASSFGLARETQYF	TGTGCCAGCAGCTTTGGACTAGCGAGAGAGACCCAGTACTTC
.	TRBV5-4	TRBJ2-5	TRBD2	CASSRGLAGGETQYF	TGTGCCAGCAGCCGCGGACTAGCGGGAGGGGAGACCCAGTACTTC
.	TRBV7-9	TRBJ2-1	.	CASSSTLGEQFF	TGTGCCAGCAGCTCGACCTTGGGGGAGCAGTTCTTC
.	TRBV5-1	TRBJ2-3	.	CASSLVQREDTQYF	TGCGCCAGCAGCTTGGTTCAGAGAGAGGATACGCAGTATTTT